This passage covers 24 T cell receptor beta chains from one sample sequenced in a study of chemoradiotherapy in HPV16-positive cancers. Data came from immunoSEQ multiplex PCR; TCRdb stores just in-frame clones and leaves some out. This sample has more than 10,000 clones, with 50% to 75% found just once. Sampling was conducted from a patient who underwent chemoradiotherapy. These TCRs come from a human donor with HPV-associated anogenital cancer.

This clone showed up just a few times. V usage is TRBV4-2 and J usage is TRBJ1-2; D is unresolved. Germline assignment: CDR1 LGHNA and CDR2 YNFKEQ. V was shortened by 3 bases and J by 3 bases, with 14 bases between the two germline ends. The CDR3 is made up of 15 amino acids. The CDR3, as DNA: TGTGCCAGCAGCCAGGCGCCGGACGCCCACTATGGCTACACCTTC. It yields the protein CASSQAPDAHYGYTF.

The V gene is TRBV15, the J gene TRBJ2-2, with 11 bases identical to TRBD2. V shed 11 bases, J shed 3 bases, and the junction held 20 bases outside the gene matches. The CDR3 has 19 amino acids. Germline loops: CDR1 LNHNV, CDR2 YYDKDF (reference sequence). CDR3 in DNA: TGTGCCCCACTCGGGGGGGGCCTCACTAGCGGGAGCGACACCGGGGAGCTGTTTTTT. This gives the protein CAPLGGGLTSGSDTGELFF.

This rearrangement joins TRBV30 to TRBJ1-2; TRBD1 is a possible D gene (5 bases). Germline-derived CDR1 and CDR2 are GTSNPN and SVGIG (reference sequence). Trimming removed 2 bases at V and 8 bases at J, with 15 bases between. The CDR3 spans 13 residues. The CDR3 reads CAWSPESWGGYTF. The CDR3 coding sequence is TGTGCCTGGAGTCCCGAATCGTGGGGGGGCTACACCTTC.

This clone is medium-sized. DNA for the CDR3: TGTGCCAGCAGCGAAACTCTTGGCGGGGGGTACGCTGAGCAGTTCTTC. Protein product: CASSETLGGGYAEQFF. The chain has TRBV7-9 and TRBJ2-1, with 8 bases matching TRBD2. The CDR3 has 16 amino acids. The germline V gene encodes CDR1 SEHNR and CDR2 FQNEAQ (reference sequence). J gave up 9 bases and V 5 bases, and 15 bases lay outside the gene matches.

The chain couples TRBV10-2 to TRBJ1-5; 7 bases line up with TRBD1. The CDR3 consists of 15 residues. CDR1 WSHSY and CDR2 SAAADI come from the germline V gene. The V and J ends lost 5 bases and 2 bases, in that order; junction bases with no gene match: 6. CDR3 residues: CASSTDRVGNQPQHF. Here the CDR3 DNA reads TGCGCCAGCAGTACCGACAGGGTTGGCAATCAGCCCCAGCATTTT.

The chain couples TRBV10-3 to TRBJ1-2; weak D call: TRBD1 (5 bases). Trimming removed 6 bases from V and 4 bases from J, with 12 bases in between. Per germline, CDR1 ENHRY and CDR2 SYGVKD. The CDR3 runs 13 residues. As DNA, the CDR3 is TGTGCCATCAGGTCAGGGAACTCCTATGGCTACACCTTC. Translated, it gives CAIRSGNSYGYTF.

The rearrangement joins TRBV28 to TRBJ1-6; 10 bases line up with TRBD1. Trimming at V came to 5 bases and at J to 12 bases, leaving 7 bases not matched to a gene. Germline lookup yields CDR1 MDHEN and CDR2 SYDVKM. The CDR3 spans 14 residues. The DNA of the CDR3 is TGTGCCAGCAGTACGAAGACAGGGGGCCAACCCCTCCACTTT. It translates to CASSTKTGGQPLHF.

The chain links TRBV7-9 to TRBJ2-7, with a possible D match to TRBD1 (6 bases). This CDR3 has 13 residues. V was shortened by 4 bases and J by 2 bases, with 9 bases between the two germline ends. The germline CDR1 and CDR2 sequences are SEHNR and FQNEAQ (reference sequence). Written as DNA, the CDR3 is TGTGCCAGCAGCTCCAGGGGCCCCTACGAGCAGTACTTC. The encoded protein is CASSSRGPYEQYF.

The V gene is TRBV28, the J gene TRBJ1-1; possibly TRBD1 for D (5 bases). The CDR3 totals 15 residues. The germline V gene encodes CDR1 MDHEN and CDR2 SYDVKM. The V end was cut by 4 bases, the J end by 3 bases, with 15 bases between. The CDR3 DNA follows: TGTGCCAGCAGTTCCCCCCCGGTCAGGGACACTGAAGCTTTCTTT. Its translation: CASSSPPVRDTEAFF.

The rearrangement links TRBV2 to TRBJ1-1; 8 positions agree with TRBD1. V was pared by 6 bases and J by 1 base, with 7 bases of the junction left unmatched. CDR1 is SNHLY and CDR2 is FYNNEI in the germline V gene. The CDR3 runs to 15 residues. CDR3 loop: CASRERTGRNTEAFF. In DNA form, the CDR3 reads TGTGCCAGCAGAGAGCGGACAGGGAGGAACACTGAAGCTTTCTTT.

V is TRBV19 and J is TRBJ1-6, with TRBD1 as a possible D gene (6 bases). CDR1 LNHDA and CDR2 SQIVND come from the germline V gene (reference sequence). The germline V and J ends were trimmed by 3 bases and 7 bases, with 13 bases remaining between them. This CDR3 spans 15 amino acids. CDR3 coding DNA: TGTGCCAGTAGTATTTACAGGGATAAGAATTCACCCCTCCACTTT. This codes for CASSIYRDKNSPLHF.

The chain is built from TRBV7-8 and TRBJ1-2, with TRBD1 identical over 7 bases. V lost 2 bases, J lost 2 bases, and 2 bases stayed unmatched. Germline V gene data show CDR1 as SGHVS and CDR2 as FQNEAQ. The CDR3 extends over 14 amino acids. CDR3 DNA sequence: TGTGCCAGCAGCTTATCAGGGGGGAACTATGGCTACACCTTC. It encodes CASSLSGGNYGYTF.

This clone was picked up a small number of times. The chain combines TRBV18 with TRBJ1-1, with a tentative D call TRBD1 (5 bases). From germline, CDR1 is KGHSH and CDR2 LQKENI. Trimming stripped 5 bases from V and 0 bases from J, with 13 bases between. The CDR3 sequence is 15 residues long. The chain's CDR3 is CASSSSGTMNTEAFF. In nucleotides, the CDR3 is TGTGCCAGCTCATCTTCCGGGACCATGAACACTGAAGCTTTCTTT. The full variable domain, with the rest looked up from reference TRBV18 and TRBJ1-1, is NAGVMQNPRHLVRRRGQEARLRCSPMKGHSHVYWYRQLPEEGLKFMVYLQKENIIDESGMPKERFSAEFPKEGPSILRIQQVVRGDSAAYFCASSSSGTMNTEAFFGQGTRLTVV.

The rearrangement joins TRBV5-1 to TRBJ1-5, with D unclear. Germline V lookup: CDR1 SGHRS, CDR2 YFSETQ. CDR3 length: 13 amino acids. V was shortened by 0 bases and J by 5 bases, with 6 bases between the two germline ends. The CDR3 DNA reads TGCGCCAGCAGCTTGGGAGGCGATCAGCCCCAGCATTTT. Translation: CASSLGGDQPQHF.

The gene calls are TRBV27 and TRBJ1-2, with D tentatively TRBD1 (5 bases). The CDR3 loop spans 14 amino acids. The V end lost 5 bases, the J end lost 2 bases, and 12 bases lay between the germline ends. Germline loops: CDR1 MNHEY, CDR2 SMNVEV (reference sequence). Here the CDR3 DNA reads TGTGCCAGCAGTCCCCGACAGCTAAACTATGGCTACACCTTC. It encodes CASSPRQLNYGYTF.

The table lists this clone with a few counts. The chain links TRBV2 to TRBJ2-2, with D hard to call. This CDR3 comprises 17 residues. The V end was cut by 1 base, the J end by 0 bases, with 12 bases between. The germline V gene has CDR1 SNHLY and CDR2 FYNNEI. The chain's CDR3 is CASSEGSLSTNTGELFF. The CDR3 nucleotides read TGTGCCAGCAGTGAAGGGTCCCTTTCAACGAACACCGGGGAGCTGTTTTTT.

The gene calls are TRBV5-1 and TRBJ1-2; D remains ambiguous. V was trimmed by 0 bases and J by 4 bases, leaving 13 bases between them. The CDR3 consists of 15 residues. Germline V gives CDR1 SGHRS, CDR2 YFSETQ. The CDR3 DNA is TGCGCCAGCAGCTTGGAGGCGGGAGCAGGCTATGGCTACACCTTC. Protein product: CASSLEAGAGYGYTF. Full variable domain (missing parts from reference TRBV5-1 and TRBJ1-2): KAGVTQTPRYLIKTRGQQVTLSCSPISGHRSVSWYQQTPGQGLQFLFEYFSETQRNKGNFPGRFSGRQFSNSRSEMNVSTLELGDSALYLCASSLEAGAGYGYTFGSGTRLTVV.

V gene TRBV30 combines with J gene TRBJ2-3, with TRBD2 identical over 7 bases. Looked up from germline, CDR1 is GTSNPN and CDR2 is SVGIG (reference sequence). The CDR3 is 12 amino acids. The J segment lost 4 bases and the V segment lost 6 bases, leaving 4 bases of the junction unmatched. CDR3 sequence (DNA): TGTGCCTGTCGGGAGGAGGCAGATACGCAGTATTTT. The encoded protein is CACREEADTQYF.

The CDR3 reads CASTTDYGYTF. CDR3 DNA: TGTGCCAGCACGACAGACTATGGCTACACCTTC. The V gene is TRBV7-9, the J gene TRBJ1-2; D may be TRBD1 (5 bases). CDR3 size: 11 residues. Germline-derived CDR1 and CDR2 are SEHNR and FQNEAQ (reference sequence). Trimming took off 7 bases at V and 3 bases at J, with 6 bases between the two ends.

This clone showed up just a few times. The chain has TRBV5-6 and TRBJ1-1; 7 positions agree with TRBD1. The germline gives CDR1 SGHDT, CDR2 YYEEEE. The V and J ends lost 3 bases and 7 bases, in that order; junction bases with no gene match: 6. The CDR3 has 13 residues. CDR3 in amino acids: CASSSGTAFEAFF. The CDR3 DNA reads TGTGCCAGCAGCTCGGGGACAGCCTTTGAAGCTTTCTTT. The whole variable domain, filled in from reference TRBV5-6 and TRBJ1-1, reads DAGVTQSPTHLIKTRGQQVTLRCSPKSGHDTVSWYQQALGQGPQFIFQYYEEEERQRGNFPDRFSGHQFPNYSSELNVNALLLGDSALYLCASSSGTAFEAFFGQGTRLTVV.

The CDR3 DNA follows: TGCGCCAGCAGCTTGGACGGTAGCGGGGGTGGTACAGATACGCAGTATTTT. Protein sequence: CASSLDGSGGGTDTQYF. The chain combines TRBV5-1 with TRBJ2-3, with 9 bases that match TRBD2. The CDR3 extends over 17 amino acids. V gave up 0 bases and J gave up 3 bases; unmatched junction bases: 8. Germline CDR1 reads SGHRS; CDR2 reads YFSETQ. The whole variable domain, filled in from reference TRBV5-1 and TRBJ2-3, reads KAGVTQTPRYLIKTRGQQVTLSCSPISGHRSVSWYQQTPGQGLQFLFEYFSETQRNKGNFPGRFSGRQFSNSRSEMNVSTLELGDSALYLCASSLDGSGGGTDTQYFGPGTRLTVL.

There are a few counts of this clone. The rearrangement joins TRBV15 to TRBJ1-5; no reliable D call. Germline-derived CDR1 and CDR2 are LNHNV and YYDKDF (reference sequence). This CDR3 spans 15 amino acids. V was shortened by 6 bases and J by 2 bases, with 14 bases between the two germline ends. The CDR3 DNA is TGTGCCACCAGTAAGGCACTTCTGGGCAATCAGCCCCAGCATTTT. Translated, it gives CATSKALLGNQPQHF.

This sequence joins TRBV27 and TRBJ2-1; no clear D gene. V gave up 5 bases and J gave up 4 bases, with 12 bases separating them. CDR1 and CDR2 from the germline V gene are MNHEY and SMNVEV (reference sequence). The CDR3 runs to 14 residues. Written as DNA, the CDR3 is TGTGCCAGCAGTCTCGTAGGAACATACAATGAGCAGTTCTTC. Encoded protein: CASSLVGTYNEQFF.

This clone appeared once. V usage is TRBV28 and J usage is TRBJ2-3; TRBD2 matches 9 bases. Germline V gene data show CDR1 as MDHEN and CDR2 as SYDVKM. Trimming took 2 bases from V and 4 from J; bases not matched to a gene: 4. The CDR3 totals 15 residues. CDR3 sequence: CASSLPSGNADTQYF. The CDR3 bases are TGTGCCAGCAGTTTACCTAGCGGGAACGCAGATACGCAGTATTTT.